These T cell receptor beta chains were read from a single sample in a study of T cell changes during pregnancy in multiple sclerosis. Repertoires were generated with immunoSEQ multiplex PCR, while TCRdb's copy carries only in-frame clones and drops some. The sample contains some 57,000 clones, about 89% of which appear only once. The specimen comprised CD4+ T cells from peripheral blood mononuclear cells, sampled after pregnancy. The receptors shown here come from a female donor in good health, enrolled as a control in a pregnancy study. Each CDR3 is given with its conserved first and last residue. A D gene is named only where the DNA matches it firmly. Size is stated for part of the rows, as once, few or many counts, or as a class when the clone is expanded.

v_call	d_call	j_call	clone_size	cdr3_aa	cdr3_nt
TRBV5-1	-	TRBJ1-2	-	CASSLDRDFYGYTF	TGCGCCAGCAGCTTGGACAGGGATTTCTATGGCTACACCTTC
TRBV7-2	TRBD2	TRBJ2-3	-	CASSLSGLAVQGTQYF	TGTGCCAGCAGCCTTTCAGGACTAGCGGTGCAGGGTACGCAGTATTTT
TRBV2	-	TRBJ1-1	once	CASRADLNTEAFF	TGTGCCAGCAGGGCCGACTTGAACACTGAAGCTTTCTTT
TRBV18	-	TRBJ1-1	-	CASSPRTGPGETEAFF	TGTGCCAGCTCACCACGGACGGGCCCAGGGGAGACTGAAGCTTTCTTT
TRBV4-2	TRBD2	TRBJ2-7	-	CASSPGGDSAGEQYF	TGTGCCAGCAGCCCGGGGGGGGACTCGGCCGGCGAGCAGTACTTC
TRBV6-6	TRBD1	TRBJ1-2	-	CASSSRGQGNYGYTF	TGTGCCAGCAGTTCCCGAGGACAGGGAAACTATGGCTACACCTTC
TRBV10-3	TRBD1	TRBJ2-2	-	CAIAGQGTGELFF	TGTGCCATCGCCGGACAGGGAACCGGGGAGCTGTTTTTT
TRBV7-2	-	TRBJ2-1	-	CASSLGSRTPQFF	TGTGCCAGCAGCTTAGGGAGCAGGACTCCTCAGTTCTTC
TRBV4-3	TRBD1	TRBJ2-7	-	CASSLDRGAYEQYF	TGCGCCAGCAGCCTCGACAGGGGAGCCTACGAGCAGTACTTC
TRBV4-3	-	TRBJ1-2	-	CASSQDYSPYGYTF	TGCGCCAGCAGCCAAGACTATTCCCCGTATGGCTACACCTTC
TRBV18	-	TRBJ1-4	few	CASSPGSLGGNEKLFF	TGTGCCAGCTCACCAGGGTCGCTGGGGGGGAATGAAAAACTGTTTTTT